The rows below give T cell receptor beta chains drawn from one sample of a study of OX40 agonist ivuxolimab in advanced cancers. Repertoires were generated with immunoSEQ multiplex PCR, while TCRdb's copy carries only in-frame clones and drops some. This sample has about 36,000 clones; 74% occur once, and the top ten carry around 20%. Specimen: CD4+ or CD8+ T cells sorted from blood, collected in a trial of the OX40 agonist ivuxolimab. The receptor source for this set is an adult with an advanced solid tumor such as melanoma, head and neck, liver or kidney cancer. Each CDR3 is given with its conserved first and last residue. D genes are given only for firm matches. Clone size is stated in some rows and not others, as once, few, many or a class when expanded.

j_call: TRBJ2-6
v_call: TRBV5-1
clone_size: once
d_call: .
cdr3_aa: CASSLVAGTGANVLTF
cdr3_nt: TGCGCCAGCAGCTTGGTTGCAGGGACTGGGGCCAACGTCCTGACTTTC

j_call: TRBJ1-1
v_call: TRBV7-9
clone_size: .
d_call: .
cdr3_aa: CASRGWNTEAFF
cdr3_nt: TGTGCCAGCAGGGGATGGAATACTGAAGCTTTCTTT

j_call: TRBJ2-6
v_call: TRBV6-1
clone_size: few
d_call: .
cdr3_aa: CASSELVGKRGANVLTF
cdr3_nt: TGTGCCAGCAGTGAATTAGTGGGGAAAAGGGGGGCCAACGTCCTGACTTTC

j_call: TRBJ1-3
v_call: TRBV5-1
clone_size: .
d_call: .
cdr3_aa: CASSLADGASGNTIYF
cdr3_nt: TGCGCCAGCAGCTTGGCCGACGGGGCCTCTGGAAACACCATATATTTT

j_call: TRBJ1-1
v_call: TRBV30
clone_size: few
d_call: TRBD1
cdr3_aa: CAWSHRGGNTEAFF
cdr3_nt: TGTGCCTGGAGCCACAGGGGCGGGAACACTGAAGCTTTCTTT

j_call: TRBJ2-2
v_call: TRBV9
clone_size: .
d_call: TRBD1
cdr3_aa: CASSHRGGTTGELFF
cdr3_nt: TGTGCCAGCAGCCACAGGGGTGGGACCACCGGGGAGCTGTTTTTT

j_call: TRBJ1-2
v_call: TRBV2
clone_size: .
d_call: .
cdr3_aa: CASSESRNYGYTF
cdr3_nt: TGTGCCAGCAGTGAGAGTAGGAACTATGGCTACACCTTC

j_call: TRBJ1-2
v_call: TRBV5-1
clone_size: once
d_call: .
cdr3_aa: CASSLGNQRANYGYTF
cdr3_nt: TGCGCCAGCAGCTTGGGGAATCAGAGGGCTAACTATGGCTACACCTTC

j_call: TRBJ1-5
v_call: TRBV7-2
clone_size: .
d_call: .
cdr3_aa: CASSLDGRNQPQHF
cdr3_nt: TGTGCCAGCAGCCTAGACGGTCGCAATCAGCCCCAGCATTTT

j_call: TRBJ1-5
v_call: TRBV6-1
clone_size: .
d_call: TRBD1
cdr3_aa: CASKPGQGLNQPQHF
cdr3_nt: TGTGCCAGCAAACCGGGACAGGGCCTCAATCAGCCCCAGCATTTT

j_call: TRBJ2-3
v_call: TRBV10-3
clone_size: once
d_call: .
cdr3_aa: CAISDRGYTDTQYF
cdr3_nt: TGTGCCATCAGTGATAGGGGATACACAGATACGCAGTATTTT

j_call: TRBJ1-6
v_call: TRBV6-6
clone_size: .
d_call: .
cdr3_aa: CASTAGYKDSPLHF
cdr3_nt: TGTGCCAGCACCGCAGGGTACAAAGATTCACCCCTCCACTTT

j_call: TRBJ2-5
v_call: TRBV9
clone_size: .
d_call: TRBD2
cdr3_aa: CASSVGLAGDQETQYF
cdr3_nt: TGTGCCAGCAGCGTAGGCCTAGCGGGGGACCAAGAGACCCAGTACTTC

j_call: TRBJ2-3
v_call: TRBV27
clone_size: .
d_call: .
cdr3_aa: CASSLAGPDTSTDTQYF
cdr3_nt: TGTGCCAGCAGTTTGGCAGGGCCGGATACTAGCACAGATACGCAGTATTTT

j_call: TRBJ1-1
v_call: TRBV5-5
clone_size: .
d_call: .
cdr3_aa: CASSLVVTEAFF
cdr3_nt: TGTGCCAGCAGCTTAGTGGTCACTGAAGCTTTCTTT

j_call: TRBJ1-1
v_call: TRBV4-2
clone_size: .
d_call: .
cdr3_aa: CASSQDLVRAGKTEAFF
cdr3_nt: TGTGCCAGCAGCCAAGATTTAGTCAGGGCAGGGAAAACTGAAGCTTTCTTT

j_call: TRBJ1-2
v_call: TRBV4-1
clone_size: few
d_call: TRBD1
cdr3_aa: CASSHSGGYGYTF
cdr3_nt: TGCGCCAGCAGCCATTCAGGGGGCTATGGCTACACCTTC

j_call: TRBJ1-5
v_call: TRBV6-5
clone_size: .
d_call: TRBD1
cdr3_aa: CASSQQGAGNQPQHF
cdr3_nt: TGTGCCAGCAGTCAACAGGGGGCGGGAAATCAGCCCCAGCATTTT

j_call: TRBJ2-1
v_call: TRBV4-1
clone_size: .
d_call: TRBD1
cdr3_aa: CASSQNNRGNEQFF
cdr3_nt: TGCGCCAGCAGCCAAAATAACAGGGGCAATGAGCAGTTCTTC

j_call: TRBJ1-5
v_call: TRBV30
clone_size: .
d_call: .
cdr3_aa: CAWSLSGNQPQHF
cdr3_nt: TGTGCCTGGAGTTTAAGCGGCAATCAGCCCCAGCATTTT

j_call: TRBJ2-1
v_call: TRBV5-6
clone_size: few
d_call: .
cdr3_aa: CASSSGFDEQFF
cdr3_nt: TGTGCCAGCAGCTCGGGTTTCGATGAGCAGTTCTTC

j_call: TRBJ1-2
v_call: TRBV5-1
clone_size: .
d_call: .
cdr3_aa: CASSLASGANYGYTF
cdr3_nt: TGCGCCAGCAGCTTGGCCTCTGGAGCTAACTATGGCTACACCTTC

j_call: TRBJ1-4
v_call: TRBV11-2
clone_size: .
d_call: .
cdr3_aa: CASSLWQGEEKLFF
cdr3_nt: TGTGCCAGCAGCTTATGGCAGGGTGAAGAAAAACTGTTTTTT

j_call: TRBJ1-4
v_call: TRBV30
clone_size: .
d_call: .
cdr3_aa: CAWSVWAPGGNEKLFF
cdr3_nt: TGTGCCTGGAGTGTATGGGCTCCTGGGGGAAATGAAAAACTGTTTTTT

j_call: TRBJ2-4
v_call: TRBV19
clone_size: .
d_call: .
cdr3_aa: CASSILGGGNIQYF
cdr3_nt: TGTGCCAGTAGTATTTTGGGGGGAGGTAACATTCAGTACTTC

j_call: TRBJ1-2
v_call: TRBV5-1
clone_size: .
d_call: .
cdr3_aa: CASSLVGGEAGYTF
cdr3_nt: TGCGCCAGCAGCTTGGTTGGAGGGGAGGCTGGCTACACCTTC

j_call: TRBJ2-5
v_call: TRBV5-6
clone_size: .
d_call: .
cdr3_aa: CASSSGGETQYF
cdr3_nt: TGTGCCAGCAGCAGTGGCGGAGAGACCCAGTACTTC

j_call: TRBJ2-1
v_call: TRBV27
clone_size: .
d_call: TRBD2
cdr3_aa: CASNLRLAGGYEQFF
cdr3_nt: TGTGCCAGCAACCTACGACTAGCGGGGGGTTATGAGCAGTTCTTC